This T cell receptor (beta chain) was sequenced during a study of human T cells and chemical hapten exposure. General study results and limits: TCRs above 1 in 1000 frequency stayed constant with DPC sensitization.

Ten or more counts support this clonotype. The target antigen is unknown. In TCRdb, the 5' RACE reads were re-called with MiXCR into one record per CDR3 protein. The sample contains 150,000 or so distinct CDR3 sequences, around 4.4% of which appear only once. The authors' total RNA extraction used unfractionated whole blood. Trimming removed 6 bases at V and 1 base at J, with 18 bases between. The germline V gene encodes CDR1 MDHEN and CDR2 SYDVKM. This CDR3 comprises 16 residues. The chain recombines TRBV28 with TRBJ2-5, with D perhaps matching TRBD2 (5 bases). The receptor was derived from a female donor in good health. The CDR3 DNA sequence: TGTGCCAGCAGGCAAAGAGGGCCCTCTTCCCAAGAGACCCAGTACTTC. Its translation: CASRQRGPSSQETQYF.